This T cell receptor (beta chain) was captured by sequencing in a study of T cell repertoires in cytomegalovirus infection. TCRdb analysed the reads with MiXCR anew, one entry per CDR3 protein. The sample contains about 770,000 distinct CDR3 sequences, almost 30% of which appear only once. V gave up 5 bases and J gave up 0 bases, with 14 bases separating them. The CDR3 length is 16 residues. Germline V CDR1 and CDR2: WSHSY, SAAADI. The table lists this clonotype with a few counts. No antigen is known for it. This clonotype was sampled from a human donor in good health (CMV status not recorded). Some clones in this sample may be carry-over from other donors' samples. The V and J genes are TRBV10-2 and TRBJ1-3, with TRBD1 as a possible D gene (6 bases). Sequencing was performed on cultured CD8+ T cells from PBMCs, taken from culture after CMV antigen stimulation. The DNA for the CDR3 is TGCGCCAGCAGTCCGGGACACGGAAACTCTGGAAACACCATATATTTT. Protein sequence: CASSPGHGNSGNTIYF.